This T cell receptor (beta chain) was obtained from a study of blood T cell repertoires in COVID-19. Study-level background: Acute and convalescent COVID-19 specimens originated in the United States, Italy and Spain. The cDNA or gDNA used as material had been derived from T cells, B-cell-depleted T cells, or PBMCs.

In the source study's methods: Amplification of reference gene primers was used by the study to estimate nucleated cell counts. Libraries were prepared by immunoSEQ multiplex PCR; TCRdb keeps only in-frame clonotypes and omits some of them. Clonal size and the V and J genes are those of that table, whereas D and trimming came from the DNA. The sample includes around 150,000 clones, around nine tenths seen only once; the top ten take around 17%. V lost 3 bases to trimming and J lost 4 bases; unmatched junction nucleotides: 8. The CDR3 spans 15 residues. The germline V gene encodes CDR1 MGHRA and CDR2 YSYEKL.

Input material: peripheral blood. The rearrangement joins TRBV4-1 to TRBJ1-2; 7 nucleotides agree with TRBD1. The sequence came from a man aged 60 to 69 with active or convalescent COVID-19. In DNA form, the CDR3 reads TGCGCCAGCAGCCAGCTTGGGACAGCGATCTATGGCTACACCTTC. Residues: CASSQLGTAIYGYTF.